The 15 T cell receptor beta chains listed next were all sequenced from one sample in a study of cytomegalovirus exposure and HLA in healthy donors. The PCR contained 60 Vbeta and 13 Jbeta primers. The repertoire was sequenced with immunoSEQ multiplex PCR; TCRdb's copy has only in-frame clones and lacks some. The sample holds 210,000 or so clones, over 60% seen once. Sequenced input: PBMCs. These receptors came from a man between 40 and 49 years old in good health and CMV-seronegative.

The chain has TRBV9 and TRBJ2-3; 7 nucleotides line up with TRBD1. The CDR3 contains 15 residues. Germline V lookup: CDR1 SGDLS, CDR2 YYNGEE. J lost 3 bases, V lost 3 bases, and 7 bases had no gene match. CDR3 DNA sequence: TGTGCCAGCAGCGAGGGGGACAGAGAGACAGATACGCAGTATTTT. Amino acid sequence: CASSEGDRETDTQYF.

The V call is TRBV23-1, the J call TRBJ2-5; 9 bases are shared with TRBD2. TRBV23-1 is an open reading frame whose function is uncertain. Germline trimming cut 2 bases from V and 1 base from J; bases unmatched to any gene: 11. The CDR3 runs to 18 residues. As DNA, the CDR3 is TGCGCCAGCAGTCAACCCTGCTTAGCGGGAGCCCTCCAAGAGACCCAGTACTTC. This encodes CASSQPCLAGALQETQYF.

The chain joins TRBV9 to TRBJ2-3, with 9 bases identical to TRBD2. This CDR3 comprises 15 residues. CDR1 and CDR2 from the germline V gene are SGDLS and YYNGEE. After removal of 3 bases from V and 1 base from J, the junction contained 3 bases not matched to a gene. The CDR3 bases are TGTGCCAGCAGCGATAGCGGGAGAGGCACAGATACGCAGTATTTT. Its protein product is CASSDSGRGTDTQYF.

This clone was seen once. The V gene is TRBV19, the J gene TRBJ2-3; 10 nucleotides match TRBD2. Unmatched junction bases numbered 2, after V lost 4 bases and J lost 4 bases. This CDR3 comprises 14 residues. Germline values: CDR1 LNHDA, CDR2 SQIVND (reference sequence). As DNA, the CDR3 is TGTGCCAGTAGTACCGGACTAGCGGCAGATACGCAGTATTTT. Protein product: CASSTGLAADTQYF.

This clone appeared a few times. CDR3 DNA sequence: TGCGCCAGCAGCAACGTATTGAGTGAAGCTTTCTTT. This codes for CASSNVLSEAFF. The rearrangement links TRBV5-1 to TRBJ1-1; D gene uncertain. V dropped 4 bases and J dropped 7 bases, with 11 bases sitting between them. The CDR3 totals 12 residues. CDR1 is SGHRS and CDR2 is YFSETQ in the germline V gene.

V is TRBV5-1 and J is TRBJ2-5, with 7 nucleotides matching TRBD2. Germline V CDR1 and CDR2: SGHRS, YFSETQ. This CDR3 spans 14 amino acids. J lost 1 base, V lost 4 bases, and 4 bases had no gene match. This CDR3 reads CASSPGGGQETQYF. CDR3 nucleotide sequence: TGCGCCAGCAGCCCTGGCGGGGGCCAAGAGACCCAGTACTTC.

This clone was recorded once. V gene TRBV19 combines with J gene TRBJ1-3, with unresolved D. Trimming left V 7 bases short and J 7 bases short, with 17 bases between. The CDR3 consists of 14 residues. CDR1 is LNHDA and CDR2 is SQIVND in the germline V gene (reference sequence). CDR3 bases: TGTGCCAGTAAATCTTCTGCAGTCAGGAACACCATATATTTT. It is translated as CASKSSAVRNTIYF.

V gene TRBV5-1 combines with J gene TRBJ2-1; 9 positions agree with TRBD2. There are 16 residues in the CDR3. After removal of 2 bases from V and 1 base from J, the junction contained 4 bases not matched to a gene. From germline, CDR1 is SGHRS and CDR2 YFSETQ. The CDR3 loop is CASSFISGGSYNEQFF. For the CDR3, the DNA is TGCGCCAGCAGCTTCATTAGCGGGGGATCCTACAATGAGCAGTTCTTC. The full variable domain, its missing parts supplied by reference TRBV5-1 and TRBJ2-1, is KAGVTQTPRYLIKTRGQQVTLSCSPISGHRSVSWYQQTPGQGLQFLFEYFSETQRNKGNFPGRFSGRQFSNSRSEMNVSTLELGDSALYLCASSFISGGSYNEQFFGPGTRLTVL.

Details on this clone: At one of its ends the junction is not consistent with the germline gene, which may arise from a read error. The CDR3 spells CASSGDTIYF. For the CDR3, the DNA is TGTGCCAGCAGTGGAGACACCATATATTTT. The chain joins TRBV9 to TRBJ1-3, with D unresolved. The CDR3 loop spans 10 amino acids. Germline V CDR1 and CDR2: SGDLS, YYNGEE.

The table lists this clone with a few counts. The sample holds other DNA sequences that translate to the same CDR3. V gene TRBV15 combines with J gene TRBJ1-1, with 8 bases fitting TRBD1. The V gene's germline CDR1 is LNHNV and CDR2 YYDKDF (reference sequence). V lost 1 base to trimming and J lost 5 bases; unmatched junction nucleotides: 6. The CDR3 extends over 15 amino acids. In DNA, the CDR3 is TGTGCCACCAGCAGAGGACAGGGGAAGGATACTGAAGCTTTCTTT. It translates to CATSRGQGKDTEAFF.

The chain couples TRBV21-1 to TRBJ2-7; the DNA was not used to check the table's D call, TRBD2. TRBV21-1 is an annotated pseudogene. This CDR3 spans 18 amino acids. The CDR3 DNA sequence: TGTGCCAGCAGCCATATGGAAAAAAGCGGGGGGTTCTCCTACGAGCAGTACTTC. Its translation is CASSHMEKSGGFSYEQYF.

J is TRBJ2-7 and V is TRBV14, with 9 bases aligning to TRBD2. The trim removed 0 bases at V and 1 base at J, leaving 4 bases unmatched. Germline CDR1 reads SGHDN; CDR2 reads FVKESK. The CDR3 has 16 residues. CDR3 bases: TGTGCCAGCAGCCAAGATTGGCTAGCGGGATCCTACGAGCAGTACTTC. Residues: CASSQDWLAGSYEQYF.

The genes are TRBV29-1 and TRBJ2-1; D possibly corresponds to TRBD1 (6 bases). The CDR3 runs 15 residues. Per the germline V gene, CDR1 is SQVTM and CDR2 is ANQGSEA. Trimming removed 3 bases from V and 0 bases from J, with 12 bases in between. The CDR3 DNA sequence: TGCAGCGTTGAGAACGAGGGGGACTCCTACAATGAGCAGTTCTTC. This gives the protein CSVENEGDSYNEQFF.

The chain uses TRBV9 and TRBJ2-1; D may be TRBD2 (5 bases). Germline V lookup: CDR1 SGDLS, CDR2 YYNGEE. The length of the CDR3 is 15 residues. Trimming took 0 bases from V and 4 from J, leaving 11 bases between them. The CDR3 DNA follows: TGTGCCAGCAGCGTAGAGCGGACGCTTTACAATGAGCAGTTCTTC. Residues: CASSVERTLYNEQFF.

The V gene is TRBV11-2, the J gene TRBJ2-1; 7 positions agree with TRBD1. The trim removed 5 bases at V and 7 bases at J, leaving 8 bases unmatched. Germline CDR1 is SGHAT and CDR2 is FQNNGV. The CDR3 loop spans 14 amino acids. The DNA for the CDR3 is TGTGCCAGCAGCCTGCCAGGGGGTAGGAATGAGCAGTTCTTC. It specifies CASSLPGGRNEQFF.